This TCR beta chain was profiled in a study of radiotherapy plus CTLA-4 blockade in lung cancer (dated by TCRdb to the late 2010s). Regarding the study in general: Among enrolled patients, roughly 20% had an objective response and around 33% reached disease control. The full study reports these points: Increased serum interferon-beta after radiation, together with early dynamic changes in blood T cell clones, were reported to be the strongest predictors of response. After treatment with radiotherapy and ipilimumab, TCR clones that originated in tumors expanded in peripheral blood.

Points on this clone: No cognate antigen has been identified for it. Base qualities were left out, and no much larger clone turns up one base away.

The library was prepared using the immunoSEQ multiplex PCR assay. Drawn from immuneACCESS, this table holds only the in-frame rearrangements with V and J called that TCRdb kept. Clones are partly lost; checked studies trace under half to an unresolved V gene and leave the rest unexplained. The sample includes some 92,000 clones, with around four fifths observed a single time. Of the sample, around 3.6% is held by the ten largest clones. Between the V and J ends, shortened by 0 bases and 1 base respectively, the junction contains 8 bases. From cysteine to phenylalanine, the CDR3 is 14 amino acids long. Just the 42-base CDR3 DNA is kept, in frame starting at base 1. CDR1 SGHRS and CDR2 YFSETQ are derived from the germline V gene. Focal radiation therapy combined with CTLA-4 blockade (ipilimumab) was tested in patients with chemo-refractory metastatic non-small-cell lung cancer.

The sequencing used peripheral blood, collected from a patient treated with radiotherapy plus ipilimumab. The TCR was taken from a human donor with non-small cell lung cancer who had a partial response to radiotherapy plus ipilimumab. This receptor chain uses TRBV5-1 and TRBJ2-7, with TRBD1 as a weak D call on 5 bases. The DNA is TGCGCCAGCAGCTTGGCAGACAGTTCCTACGAGCAGTACTTC. Translation gives CASSLADSSYEQYF.